A selection of T cell receptor beta chains follows, all from one sample in a study of OX40 agonist ivuxolimab in advanced cancers. The repertoire was sequenced with immunoSEQ multiplex PCR; TCRdb's copy has only in-frame clones and lacks some. Found here are tens of thousands of clones, around 82% of them singletons; the top ten hold 3% to 4.5%. Sample: CD4+ or CD8+ T cells sorted from blood, taken in a trial of the OX40 agonist ivuxolimab. These receptors all come from an adult with an advanced solid tumor such as melanoma, head and neck, liver or kidney cancer. CDR3s include the opening cysteine and the closing phenylalanine or tryptophan. D genes are given only for firm matches. Clone size is shown for a subset of rows, as once, few, many or a class of expanded clone.

d_gene: -
j_gene: TRBJ2-2
v_gene: TRBV7-2
len: 13
abundance: -
CDR3nt: TGTGCCAGCAGCCCCCTTAACACCGGGGAGCTGTTTTTT
CDR3aa: CASSPLNTGELFF

d_gene: -
j_gene: TRBJ1-1
v_gene: TRBV30
len: 12
abundance: -
CDR3nt: TGTGCCTGGAGTGTATTAATGACTGAAGCTTTCTTT
CDR3aa: CAWSVLMTEAFF

d_gene: -
j_gene: TRBJ2-7
v_gene: TRBV11-3
len: 14
abundance: -
CDR3nt: TGTGCCAGCAGCAAGGGGCAGGGGTTCCACGAGCAGTACTTC
CDR3aa: CASSKGQGFHEQYF

d_gene: TRBD2
j_gene: TRBJ2-7
v_gene: TRBV7-2
len: 15
abundance: -
CDR3nt: TGTGCCAGCAGCGTAACTAGCGGGACTTTTTACGAGCAGTACTTC
CDR3aa: CASSVTSGTFYEQYF

d_gene: -
j_gene: TRBJ2-7
v_gene: TRBV7-9
len: 13
abundance: -
CDR3nt: TGTGCCAGCAGCCCCGCGGGCGCCGCGGAGCAGTACTTC
CDR3aa: CASSPAGAAEQYF

d_gene: -
j_gene: TRBJ2-5
v_gene: TRBV18
len: 13
abundance: -
CDR3nt: TGTGCCAGCTCTGGACCCTTGGCCGAGACCCAGTACTTC
CDR3aa: CASSGPLAETQYF

d_gene: TRBD1
j_gene: TRBJ2-4
v_gene: TRBV2
len: 13
abundance: once
CDR3nt: TGTGCCAGCAGTAGCGGACAGGGGATAATTCAGTACTTC
CDR3aa: CASSSGQGIIQYF

d_gene: -
j_gene: TRBJ2-2
v_gene: TRBV5-1
len: 15
abundance: -
CDR3nt: TGCGCCAGCAGCTCGGGGCAGACGAACACCGGGGAGCTGTTTTTT
CDR3aa: CASSSGQTNTGELFF

d_gene: TRBD2
j_gene: TRBJ2-3
v_gene: TRBV18
len: 12
abundance: -
CDR3nt: TGTGCCAGCTCACCACGGGGGGGTACGCAGTATTTT
CDR3aa: CASSPRGGTQYF

d_gene: -
j_gene: TRBJ1-5
v_gene: TRBV6-5
len: 13
abundance: -
CDR3nt: TGTGCCAGCAGCTCGGGTCACAATCAGCCCCAGCATTTT
CDR3aa: CASSSGHNQPQHF

d_gene: -
j_gene: TRBJ2-1
v_gene: TRBV27
len: 16
abundance: -
CDR3nt: TGTGCCAGCAGTTTACTCGGGGACACAAGGTCAGATGAGCAGTTCTTC
CDR3aa: CASSLLGDTRSDEQFF

d_gene: TRBD1
j_gene: TRBJ2-7
v_gene: TRBV2
len: 13
abundance: -
CDR3nt: TGTGCCAGTACGGGACAGGGCTTATACGAGCAGTACTTC
CDR3aa: CASTGQGLYEQYF

d_gene: -
j_gene: TRBJ2-1
v_gene: TRBV30
len: 15
abundance: -
CDR3nt: TGTGCCTGGAGCCTCCTCCATCGACAGACCAATGAGCAGTTCTTC
CDR3aa: CAWSLLHRQTNEQFF

d_gene: TRBD2
j_gene: TRBJ2-3
v_gene: TRBV7-2
len: 16
abundance: few
CDR3nt: TGTGCCAGCAGCTTAGTCCCGGCGGGAGCGGCAGATACGCAGTATTTT
CDR3aa: CASSLVPAGAADTQYF

d_gene: TRBD1
j_gene: TRBJ1-4
v_gene: TRBV28
len: 16
abundance: -
CDR3nt: TGTGCCAGCAGTCAAACAGGGGGCACGGGTAATGAAAAACTGTTTTTT
CDR3aa: CASSQTGGTGNEKLFF

d_gene: TRBD2
j_gene: TRBJ2-1
v_gene: TRBV11-3
len: 15
abundance: -
CDR3nt: TGTGCCAGCAGCTTCTCTAGCGGGCCCTACAATGAGCAGTTCTTC
CDR3aa: CASSFSSGPYNEQFF

d_gene: -
j_gene: TRBJ1-4
v_gene: TRBV28
len: 14
abundance: -
CDR3nt: TGTGCCAGCACCCTATGGGGGGCTAATGAAAAACTGTTTTTT
CDR3aa: CASTLWGANEKLFF

d_gene: -
j_gene: TRBJ2-7
v_gene: TRBV4-2
len: 16
abundance: -
CDR3nt: TGTGCCAGCAGCCCTCCGGCGGGACTTGTCTCCTACGAGCAGTACTTC
CDR3aa: CASSPPAGLVSYEQYF

d_gene: -
j_gene: TRBJ2-6
v_gene: TRBV19
len: 16
abundance: -
CDR3nt: TGTGCCAGTAGTGCATTCTATGGGGCTGGGGCCAACGTCCTGACTTTC
CDR3aa: CASSAFYGAGANVLTF

d_gene: -
j_gene: TRBJ2-7
v_gene: TRBV30
len: 13
abundance: few
CDR3nt: TGTGCCTGGACAGGGCAGGGAAACCACGAGCAGTACTTC
CDR3aa: CAWTGQGNHEQYF

d_gene: -
j_gene: TRBJ2-1
v_gene: TRBV7-2
len: 13
abundance: -
CDR3nt: TGTGCCAGCAGCTTAGAACGACGAAATGAGCAGTTCTTC
CDR3aa: CASSLERRNEQFF

d_gene: -
j_gene: TRBJ2-7
v_gene: TRBV2
len: 18
abundance: -
CDR3nt: TGTGCCAGCAGTGTTTGGGGTGGACTGGTGGTTAGGCCCTACGAGCAGTACTTC
CDR3aa: CASSVWGGLVVRPYEQYF

d_gene: TRBD2
j_gene: TRBJ2-1
v_gene: TRBV5-6
len: 15
abundance: -
CDR3nt: TGTGCCAGCAGCTTGGCGCTAGCGGGATACAATGAGCAGTTCTTC
CDR3aa: CASSLALAGYNEQFF

d_gene: -
j_gene: TRBJ1-6
v_gene: TRBV25-1
len: 12
abundance: -
CDR3nt: TGTGCCAGCAGTGAAGGGGGTTCACCCCTCCACTTT
CDR3aa: CASSEGGSPLHF

d_gene: -
j_gene: TRBJ2-1
v_gene: TRBV2
len: 12
abundance: -
CDR3nt: TGTGCCAGCAGTGTTACTACAAATGAGCAGTTCTTC
CDR3aa: CASSVTTNEQFF

d_gene: -
j_gene: TRBJ2-7
v_gene: TRBV19
len: 12
abundance: -
CDR3nt: TGTGCCAGTAGTATCGGTTTCGGAGAGGTGTACTTC
CDR3aa: CASSIGFGEVYF

d_gene: TRBD1
j_gene: TRBJ1-4
v_gene: TRBV28
len: 16
abundance: -
CDR3nt: TGTGCCAGCAGTTTCGACAGGGGCACGGGGAATGAAAAACTGTTTTTT
CDR3aa: CASSFDRGTGNEKLFF

d_gene: -
j_gene: TRBJ1-6
v_gene: TRBV11-2
len: 14
abundance: -
CDR3nt: TGTGCCAGCAGCTTAGCAGGGGAAGATTCACCCCTCCACTTT
CDR3aa: CASSLAGEDSPLHF

d_gene: -
j_gene: TRBJ1-5
v_gene: TRBV18
len: 13
abundance: few
CDR3nt: TGTGCCAGCTCACCCGCCGGCGATCAGCCCCAGCATTTT
CDR3aa: CASSPAGDQPQHF

d_gene: -
j_gene: TRBJ2-5
v_gene: TRBV5-1
len: 15
abundance: -
CDR3nt: TGCGCCAGCAGCTTGGGCACAGGGTACCAAGAGACCCAGTACTTC
CDR3aa: CASSLGTGYQETQYF

d_gene: TRBD2
j_gene: TRBJ2-1
v_gene: TRBV30
len: 15
abundance: -
CDR3nt: TGTGCCTGGAGTGTGGGACTAGTGACTACCAATGAGCAGTTCTTC
CDR3aa: CAWSVGLVTTNEQFF

d_gene: -
j_gene: TRBJ2-5
v_gene: TRBV28
len: 10
abundance: -
CDR3nt: TGTGCCAGCAGTTCATCGGCCCAGTACTTC
CDR3aa: CASSSSAQYF

d_gene: TRBD1
j_gene: TRBJ2-5
v_gene: TRBV5-1
len: 17
abundance: -
CDR3nt: TGCGCCAGCAGCATCGGGACAGGGGGCGCAGGGGTAGAGACCCAGTACTTC
CDR3aa: CASSIGTGGAGVETQYF

d_gene: -
j_gene: TRBJ2-3
v_gene: TRBV4-3
len: 14
abundance: few
CDR3nt: TGCGCCAGCAGCCAAGATCGAGTTATGGATACGCAGTATTTT
CDR3aa: CASSQDRVMDTQYF

d_gene: -
j_gene: TRBJ1-4
v_gene: TRBV28
len: 16
abundance: -
CDR3nt: TGTGCCAGCAGTTTAATTGGTACCCAGGGCTATGAAAAACTGTTTTTT
CDR3aa: CASSLIGTQGYEKLFF

d_gene: -
j_gene: TRBJ2-7
v_gene: TRBV5-6
len: 15
abundance: -
CDR3nt: TGTGCCAGCAGCTTCGGGACCGAGAAGTTACGGGAGCAGTACTTC
CDR3aa: CASSFGTEKLREQYF

d_gene: TRBD1
j_gene: TRBJ2-7
v_gene: TRBV30
len: 13
abundance: -
CDR3nt: TGTGCCTGGAGTCCGGGACAGGGCTACGAGCAGTACTTC
CDR3aa: CAWSPGQGYEQYF

d_gene: -
j_gene: TRBJ2-4
v_gene: TRBV6-6
len: 14
abundance: -
CDR3nt: TGTGCCAGCAGTTACGGGGTAGCCAAAAACATTCAGTACTTC
CDR3aa: CASSYGVAKNIQYF

d_gene: TRBD2
j_gene: TRBJ2-7
v_gene: TRBV10-2
len: 17
abundance: -
CDR3nt: TGCGCCAGCAGTGAGCCCTTAACGGGGGGACGTACCTACGAGCAGTACTTC
CDR3aa: CASSEPLTGGRTYEQYF

d_gene: -
j_gene: TRBJ2-1
v_gene: TRBV28
len: 15
abundance: -
CDR3nt: TGTGCCAGCAGTCCCCACATTAGCTCCTACAATGAGCAGTTCTTC
CDR3aa: CASSPHISSYNEQFF

d_gene: TRBD2
j_gene: TRBJ2-3
v_gene: TRBV7-8
len: 16
abundance: -
CDR3nt: TGTGCCAGCAGCGGGGAGATCGGGACTAGTCGGGATACGCAGTATTTT
CDR3aa: CASSGEIGTSRDTQYF

d_gene: -
j_gene: TRBJ1-1
v_gene: TRBV28
len: 16
abundance: few
CDR3nt: TGTGCCAGCAGTTTTCCAACAGGGAGAGGTGGCACTGAAGCTTTCTTT
CDR3aa: CASSFPTGRGGTEAFF

d_gene: -
j_gene: TRBJ1-1
v_gene: TRBV30
len: 13
abundance: -
CDR3nt: TGTGCCTGGAGTGTATCGATGAACACTGAAGCTTTCTTT
CDR3aa: CAWSVSMNTEAFF

d_gene: TRBD2
j_gene: TRBJ2-7
v_gene: TRBV2
len: 16
abundance: -
CDR3nt: TGTGCCAGCAGTGGGGGGAGGACTAGCGGGAGGTACGAGCAGTACTTC
CDR3aa: CASSGGRTSGRYEQYF

d_gene: -
j_gene: TRBJ2-7
v_gene: TRBV11-3
len: 15
abundance: -
CDR3nt: TGTGCCAGCAGCCCCTTTCATCGGGACCCCTACGAGCAGTACTTC
CDR3aa: CASSPFHRDPYEQYF

d_gene: -
j_gene: TRBJ1-5
v_gene: TRBV4-3
len: 14
abundance: -
CDR3nt: TGCGCCAGCAGCCAAGAACGGGGGATTCAGCCCCAGCATTTT
CDR3aa: CASSQERGIQPQHF

d_gene: -
j_gene: TRBJ2-3
v_gene: TRBV6-6
len: 14
abundance: -
CDR3nt: TGTGCCAGCAGGACTAGTTCTGGCACAGATACGCAGTATTTT
CDR3aa: CASRTSSGTDTQYF

d_gene: -
j_gene: TRBJ1-1
v_gene: TRBV7-9
len: 16
abundance: -
CDR3nt: TGTGCCAGCAGCTCCCGACATCCGGGGGCCAACACTGAAGCTTTCTTT
CDR3aa: CASSSRHPGANTEAFF

d_gene: -
j_gene: TRBJ1-1
v_gene: TRBV5-1
len: 16
abundance: -
CDR3nt: TGCGCCAGCAGCTTGGAGCAACGGGAGGAGAGCACTGAAGCTTTCTTT
CDR3aa: CASSLEQREESTEAFF

d_gene: -
j_gene: TRBJ1-2
v_gene: TRBV7-8
len: 14
abundance: -
CDR3nt: TGTGCCAGCAGCCCCGACAGCAGAAACTATGGCTACACCTTC
CDR3aa: CASSPDSRNYGYTF